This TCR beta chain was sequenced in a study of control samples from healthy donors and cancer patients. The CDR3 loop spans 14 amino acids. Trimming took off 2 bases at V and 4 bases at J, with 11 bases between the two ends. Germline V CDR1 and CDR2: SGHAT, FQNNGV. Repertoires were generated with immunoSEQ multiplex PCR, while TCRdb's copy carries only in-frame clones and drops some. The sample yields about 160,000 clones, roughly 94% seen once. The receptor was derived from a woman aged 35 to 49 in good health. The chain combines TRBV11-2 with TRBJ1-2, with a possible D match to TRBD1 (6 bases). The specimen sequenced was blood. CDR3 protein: CASSLSGGPYGYTF. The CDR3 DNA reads TGTGCCAGCAGCTTATCGGGGGGGCCCTATGGCTACACCTTC.